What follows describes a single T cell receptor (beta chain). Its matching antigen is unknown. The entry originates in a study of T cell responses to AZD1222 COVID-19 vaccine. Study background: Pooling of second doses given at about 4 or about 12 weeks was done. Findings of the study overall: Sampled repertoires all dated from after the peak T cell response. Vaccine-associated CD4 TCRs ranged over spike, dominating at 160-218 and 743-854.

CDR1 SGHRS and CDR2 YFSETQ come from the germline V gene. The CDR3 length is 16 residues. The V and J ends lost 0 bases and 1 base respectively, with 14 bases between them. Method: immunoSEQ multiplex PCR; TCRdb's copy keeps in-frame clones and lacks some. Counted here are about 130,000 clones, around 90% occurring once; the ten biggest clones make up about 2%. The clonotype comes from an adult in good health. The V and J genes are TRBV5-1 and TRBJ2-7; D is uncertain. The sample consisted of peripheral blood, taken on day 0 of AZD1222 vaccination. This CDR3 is CASSLGALGGSYEQYF. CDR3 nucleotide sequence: TGCGCCAGCAGCTTGGGAGCGCTCGGCGGTTCCTACGAGCAGTACTTC.